This T cell receptor beta chain comes out of a study of neurological immune-mediated disorders. Points from the study as a whole: The highest TCR clonal expansion occurred in HTLV-1-associated myelopathy; multiple sclerosis fell below healthy controls. Subjects shared no identical expanded-clone CDR3 amino acid sequences, suggesting private TCR-beta repertoires in all groups.

Germline V gene sequence: CDR1 SGHAT, CDR2 FQNNGV. This CDR3 is 17 amino acids long. J was trimmed by 1 base and V by 7 bases; bases with no gene match: 11. Described time point: longitudinal time-point 3. Healthy controls consisted of blood bank volunteers in Maryland, USA. The cDNA was produced through 5'RACE with 10-nucleotide random UMIs. TCRdb re-derived calls from the 5' RACE reads in MiXCR, one entry per CDR3 protein. The sample lists about 45,000 distinct CDR3 sequences, approximately 12% occurring once. This clonotype occurred many times. Its target is not known. The TCR sequence derives from a man aged 30-40 years in good health. The rearrangement links TRBV11-2 to TRBJ2-1; the match to TRBD1 covers 9 bases. Sample: PBMCs. As DNA, the CDR3 is TGTGCCAGCATCCTAGGCTCCGGACAGGGGTCCTACAATGAGCAGTTCTTC. Its protein product is CASILGSGQGSYNEQFF.